One and the same sample provided the 21 T cell receptor beta chains below, sequenced in a study of CD8+ T cells in alopecia areata. In each case, RNA was isolated and then reverse transcribed into cDNA as the sequencing template. Sequenced by immunoSEQ multiplex PCR; TCRdb stores in-frame clones only, minus some. The sample shows about 290,000 clones, 58% of them seen only once. Documented treatment: oral pan-JAK inhibitor, 5-10 mg twice daily. Specimen: CD4+ T cells sorted from blood, collected at week 24, from a patient treated with tofacitinib. These receptors came from a human donor with alopecia areata.

V and J are TRBV4-3 and TRBJ1-6; D possibly corresponds to TRBD1 (5 bases). CDR3 length: 14 amino acids. V was clipped by 3 bases and J by 10 bases, with 13 bases between them. Germline CDR1 LGHNA, CDR2 YSLEER. The CDR3 nucleotides read TGCGCCAGCAGCCACACAGGAGAGAGGTCACCCCTCCACTTT. It encodes CASSHTGERSPLHF.

This chain joins TRBV28 and TRBJ2-3; unclear D gene. The CDR3 sequence is 13 residues long. The germline V gene has CDR1 MDHEN and CDR2 SYDVKM. The V gene lost 6 bases and the J gene lost 7 bases, with 14 bases spanning the gap. The CDR3 is CASSSYLTYTQYF. CDR3 DNA sequence: TGTGCCAGCAGCTCCTACCTGACGTATACGCAGTATTTT.

The rearrangement links TRBV4-2 to TRBJ2-7; D not resolved. V was shortened by 0 bases and J by 4 bases, with 7 bases between the two germline ends. Germline V gives CDR1 LGHNA, CDR2 YNFKEQ. The CDR3 runs to 13 residues. CDR3 in amino acids: CASSQEPGYEQYF. In DNA form, the CDR3 reads TGTGCCAGCAGCCAAGAGCCCGGGTACGAGCAGTACTTC.

The genes are TRBV23-1 and TRBJ2-1; 8 nucleotides agree with TRBD1. TRBV23-1 is assigned to the ORF class and has an uncertain function. The ends lost 3 bases at V and 4 bases at J; junction bases unmatched: 8. The CDR3 is made up of 16 amino acids. CDR3 residues: CASSHPGTGTYNEQFF. The DNA of the CDR3 is TGCGCCAGCAGTCACCCCGGGACAGGAACGTACAATGAGCAGTTCTTC.

V gene TRBV5-1 combines with J gene TRBJ2-3; TRBD1 matches at 11 bases. Unmatched junction bases numbered 7, after V lost 4 bases and J lost 6 bases. The CDR3 is made up of 15 amino acids. Looked up from germline, CDR1 is SGHRS and CDR2 is YFSETQ. This CDR3 is CASSERTGGGDTQYF. For the CDR3, the DNA is TGCGCCAGCAGCGAGCGGACAGGGGGCGGGGATACGCAGTATTTT.

This chain links TRBV10-3 with TRBJ2-2; possibly TRBD1 for D (6 bases). Germline lookup yields CDR1 ENHRY and CDR2 SYGVKD. The CDR3 runs 13 residues. The V end lost 3 bases, the J end lost 7 bases, and 9 bases lay between the germline ends. The CDR3 reads CAISDTGFGELFF. CDR3 sequence (DNA): TGTGCCATCAGTGACACAGGGTTCGGGGAGCTGTTTTTT.

This clone occurred a few times. The chain is built from TRBV7-2 and TRBJ2-5; 7 positions agree with TRBD1. CDR3 length: 12 residues. V lost 4 bases and J lost 5; bases outside the gene matches: 1. CDR1 and CDR2 from the germline V gene are SGHTA and FQGNSA. CDR3 residues: CASSSTGETQYF. The CDR3 nucleotides read TGTGCCAGCAGCTCGACAGGGGAGACCCAGTACTTC.

This clone was observed a single time. The rearrangement joins TRBV7-9 to TRBJ1-1; possible D gene TRBD1, 6 bases. Germline CDR1 and CDR2: SEHNR and FQNEAQ (reference sequence). The CDR3 runs 14 residues. Deletions cut 5 bases from V and 1 base from J, with 11 bases between. The chain's CDR3 is CASSPGATNTEAFF. DNA for the CDR3: TGTGCCAGCAGCCCAGGGGCGACGAACACTGAAGCTTTCTTT.

The V gene is TRBV13, the J gene TRBJ1-2; possibly TRBD1 for D (5 bases). The V end lost 0 bases, the J end lost 7 bases, and 15 bases lay between the germline ends. This CDR3 is built from 15 residues. Looked up from germline, CDR1 is PRHDT and CDR2 is FYEKMQ (reference sequence). The CDR3: CASSLGGRASVGYTF. As DNA, the CDR3 is TGTGCCAGCAGCTTAGGGGGCAGGGCCTCAGTTGGCTACACCTTC.

In the case of this clone: The same CDR3 can be traced to other DNA sequences in this sample. The rearrangement uses TRBV5-1 and TRBJ1-1; D call uncertain. V lost 3 bases and J 1 base, leaving 7 bases between the germline ends. Germline values: CDR1 SGHRS, CDR2 YFSETQ. CDR3 length: 13 residues. In nucleotides, the CDR3 is TGCGCCAGCAGCTCGGACGGGAACACTGAAGCTTTCTTT. This sequence encodes CASSSDGNTEAFF.

This clone was seen a handful of times. The chain joins TRBV29-1 to TRBJ2-3; 8 bases map to TRBD2. In germline, CDR1 is SQVTM, CDR2 ANQGSEA. The CDR3 is 16 amino acids. Trimming took 2 bases from V and 0 from J; bases not matched to a gene: 7. CDR3 nucleotides: TGCAGCGTTGAAAAGCGGACTAGCAGAAGCACAGATACGCAGTATTTT. Translating it yields CSVEKRTSRSTDTQYF.

This clone was detected only a few times. The rearrangement uses TRBV11-1 and TRBJ2-4; 8 nucleotides match TRBD1. CDR3 size: 15 residues. From germline, CDR1 is SGHAT and CDR2 FQDESV (reference sequence). With V trimmed by 5 bases and J by 7 bases, 10 bases remained unmatched. The CDR3 nucleotides are TGTGCCAGCAGCGAACCGTCGCAGGGGGCGAACATTCAGTACTTC. Protein sequence: CASSEPSQGANIQYF.

The chain is built from TRBV30 and TRBJ1-5; possible D gene TRBD1, 6 bases. V shed 5 bases and J shed 5 bases, with 13 bases lying between them. The CDR3 has 13 residues. Looked up from germline, CDR1 is GTSNPN and CDR2 is SVGIG (reference sequence). CDR3 DNA sequence: TGTGCCTGGTCGAACAGGGAAGATCAGCCCCAGCATTTT. Encoded protein: CAWSNREDQPQHF.

In DNA form, the CDR3 reads TGTGCCTGGAGTGTGGGGACAGGGGTCCGCACAGATACGCAGTATTTT. Its protein product is CAWSVGTGVRTDTQYF. The gene calls are TRBV30 and TRBJ2-3; 10 bases are shared with TRBD1. The CDR3 is made up of 16 amino acids. The V gene's germline CDR1 is GTSNPN and CDR2 SVGIG (reference sequence). With V trimmed by 0 bases and J by 1 base, 4 bases remained unmatched.

This sequence joins TRBV9 and TRBJ2-2, with 13 positions matching TRBD2. The CDR3 runs 17 residues. The germline V gene encodes CDR1 SGDLS and CDR2 YYNGEE. V shed 5 bases and J 2 bases; nucleotides not matched to a gene: 6. The CDR3 protein is CASSWGLAGQNTGELFF. CDR3 in DNA: TGTGCCAGCAGTTGGGGACTAGCGGGACAAAACACCGGGGAGCTGTTTTTT.

This clone came up a few times. The genes are TRBV30 and TRBJ2-7; D gene unclear. V was trimmed by 2 bases and J by 2 bases, leaving 10 bases between them. The CDR3 is made up of 13 amino acids. Germline V gene sequence: CDR1 GTSNPN, CDR2 SVGIG (reference sequence). CDR3 nucleotides: TGTGCCTGGAGTATCGCGGACCCCTACGAGCAGTACTTC. This gives the protein CAWSIADPYEQYF.

This clone was seen more than once but under ten times. V gene TRBV21-1 combines with J gene TRBJ2-1; the table assigns TRBD2, which was not confirmed against the DNA. TRBV21-1 is noted as a pseudogene. There are 16 residues in the CDR3. The CDR3 DNA reads TGTGCCAGCAGCACCGGTCAGTCGAGTCGAGGTCGGGAGCAGTTCTTC. Protein: CASSTGQSSRGREQFF.

V usage is TRBV29-1 and J usage is TRBJ2-5; 7 nucleotides match TRBD2. V was clipped by 2 bases and J by 4 bases; unmatched bases: 4. Germline V gene data show CDR1 as SQVTM and CDR2 as ANQGSEA. The CDR3 contains 13 residues. The CDR3 nucleotides read TGCAGCGTTGAAATAGCGGGCCCAGAGACCCAGTACTTC. Protein: CSVEIAGPETQYF.

The genes are TRBV28 and TRBJ2-3; possibly TRBD2 for D (6 bases). V was pared by 5 bases and J by 2 bases, with 11 bases between. Germline values: CDR1 MDHEN, CDR2 SYDVKM. The CDR3 covers 14 residues. The CDR3 region has the DNA TGTGCCAGCAGTGTCGGCGGGGCCACAGATACGCAGTATTTT. Amino acid sequence: CASSVGGATDTQYF.

The V and J genes are TRBV4-1 and TRBJ2-6; D is ambiguous. The CDR3 has 17 amino acids. The germline CDR1 and CDR2 sequences are MGHRA and YSYEKL. Trimming removed 4 bases at V and 2 bases at J, with 15 bases between. The CDR3: CASSLGRPSTGANVLTF. As DNA, the CDR3 is TGCGCCAGCAGCCTCGGACGTCCCTCCACTGGGGCCAACGTCCTGACTTTC.

The rearrangement joins TRBV30 to TRBJ2-7; 10 positions agree with TRBD1. The trim removed 2 bases at V and 4 bases at J, leaving 8 bases unmatched. Germline V gene data show CDR1 as GTSNPN and CDR2 as SVGIG (reference sequence). This CDR3 is 15 amino acids long. The CDR3 DNA reads TGTGCCTGGAGTCCCCTGTGGGACAGGGGTTACGAGCAGTACTTC. This translates into CAWSPLWDRGYEQYF.